Each of the 18 T cell receptor beta chains below was sequenced from the same sample in a study of cytomegalovirus exposure and HLA in healthy donors. Clones were read by immunoSEQ multiplex PCR, and TCRdb kept only the in-frame ones, dropping some. The sample includes 100,000 to 150,000 clones, about nine tenths seen only once; the top ten take 1.5% to 2.5%. The sample was PBMCs. These receptors were obtained from a woman aged 18-35 years in good health and CMV-seronegative.

This sequence joins TRBV18 and TRBJ2-2; 9 bases align to TRBD2. Unmatched junction bases numbered 19, after V lost 5 bases and J lost 0 bases. This CDR3 is 21 amino acids long. The germline CDR1 and CDR2 sequences are KGHSH and LQKENI. This CDR3 reads CASSSFPATSGPISNTGELFF. CDR3 in DNA: TGTGCCAGCTCATCTTTTCCGGCCACTAGCGGGCCAATATCGAACACCGGGGAGCTGTTTTTT.

The chain recombines TRBV4-2 with TRBJ1-4; maybe TRBD1 (5 bases). Deletions cut 0 bases from V and 8 bases from J, with 10 bases between. Germline CDR1 LGHNA, CDR2 YNFKEQ. This CDR3 is 14 amino acids long. The CDR3, as DNA: TGTGCCAGCAGCCAAGATCCCAGGGTGGAAAAACTGTTTTTT. Amino acid sequence: CASSQDPRVEKLFF.

This chain links TRBV5-1 with TRBJ2-7, with D hard to call. Germline CDR1 SGHRS, CDR2 YFSETQ. CDR3 length: 14 residues. The ends were cut back, 2 bases at V and 4 bases at J, with 13 bases in the middle. The chain's CDR3 is CASSFRQQPYEQYF. CDR3 bases: TGCGCCAGCAGCTTTAGGCAACAGCCTTACGAGCAGTACTTC.

The chain employs TRBV27 and TRBJ1-1; D is possibly TRBD1 (6 bases). The CDR3 sequence is 15 residues long. The V end was cut by 6 bases, the J end by 1 base, with 15 bases between. Germline V gene data show CDR1 as MNHEY and CDR2 as SMNVEV (reference sequence). CDR3 nucleotide sequence: TGTGCCAGCAGACTAACAGGGCCCCCGAACACTGAAGCTTTCTTT. It encodes CASRLTGPPNTEAFF.

The V gene is TRBV18, the J gene TRBJ2-1, with D perhaps matching TRBD1 (6 bases). Germline V gene data show CDR1 as KGHSH and CDR2 as LQKENI. V lost 2 bases and J lost 1, with 9 bases in between. The CDR3 consists of 15 residues. In nucleotides, the CDR3 is TGTGCCAGCTCACCAGGGACAAATTCCTACAATGAGCAGTTCTTC. This sequence encodes CASSPGTNSYNEQFF. Full variable domain (remainder filled in from reference TRBV18 and TRBJ2-1): NAGVMQNPRHLVRRRGQEARLRCSPMKGHSHVYWYRQLPEEGLKFMVYLQKENIIDESGMPKERFSAEFPKEGPSILRIQQVVRGDSAAYFCASSPGTNSYNEQFFGPGTRLTVL.

The rearrangement links TRBV7-3 to TRBJ2-3; TRBD2 aligns across 13 bases. This CDR3 contains 15 residues. V dropped 5 bases and J dropped 5; count of bases not matched to a gene: 4. CDR1 and CDR2 from the germline V gene are SGHTA and FQGTGA. The CDR3 DNA is TGTGCCAGCAGCAGGACTAGCGGGAGAGGAGATACGCAGTATTTT. As protein: CASSRTSGRGDTQYF.

The V call is TRBV7-9, the J call TRBJ2-7; TRBD1 might be the D (7 bases). The CDR3 totals 15 residues. Germline-derived CDR1 and CDR2 are SEHNR and FQNEAQ (reference sequence). The germline V and J ends were trimmed by 3 bases and 5 bases, with 17 bases remaining between them. CDR3 loop: CASSFSGGGLNEQYF. The CDR3 region has the DNA TGTGCCAGCAGCTTTAGCGGAGGGGGCCTAAACGAGCAGTACTTC.

V and J are TRBV9 and TRBJ2-7; 10 positions agree with TRBD2. The germline V gene encodes CDR1 SGDLS and CDR2 YYNGEE. The CDR3 runs to 15 residues. V gave up 3 bases and J gave up 2 bases; unmatched junction bases: 5. The chain's CDR3 is CASSAEAGGPYEQYF. CDR3 DNA sequence: TGTGCCAGCAGCGCAGAAGCGGGAGGGCCCTACGAGCAGTACTTC.

Comment on this clone: The junction differs from germline at one of its ends, possibly a read error. The rearrangement uses TRBV13 and TRBJ2-1; the match to TRBD1 covers 10 bases. Germline loops: CDR1 PRHDT, CDR2 FYEKMQ (reference sequence). The CDR3 totals 15 residues. The CDR3 region is CAGSPRQGARDEQFF. The CDR3 DNA follows: TGTGCCGGCAGCCCCCGACAGGGGGCGAGGGATGAGCAGTTCTTC.

This chain connects TRBV30 to TRBJ1-2; 8 bases align to TRBD1. This CDR3 is built from 12 residues. Unmatched junction bases numbered 1, after V lost 5 bases and J lost 2 bases. The germline gives CDR1 GTSNPN, CDR2 SVGIG (reference sequence). In nucleotides, the CDR3 is TGTGCCTGGGGACAGGGCAACTATGGCTACACCTTC. This translates into CAWGQGNYGYTF. Supplemented by reference TRBV30 and TRBJ1-2, the full variable domain reads SQTIHQWPATLVQPVGSPLSLECTVEGTSNPNLYWYRQAAGRGLQLLFYSVGIGQISSEVPQNLSASRPQDRQFILSSKKLLLSDSGFYLCAWGQGNYGYTFGSGTRLTVV.

This clone was seen a handful of times. The chain is built from TRBV23-1 and TRBJ1-5, with 9 bases identical to TRBD1. TRBV23-1 is marked as an open reading frame, function uncertain. Trimming at V came to 8 bases and at J to 1 base, leaving 3 bases not matched to a gene. The CDR3 is 14 amino acids. Here the CDR3 reads CASPGQGSNQPQHF. CDR3 DNA sequence: TGCGCCAGCCCGGGACAGGGAAGCAATCAGCCCCAGCATTTT.

The chain carries TRBV2 and TRBJ2-3; 12 bases match TRBD2. CDR3 length equals 15 residues. The V and J ends lost 5 bases and 4 bases, in that order; junction bases with no gene match: 4. CDR1 and CDR2 from the germline V gene are SNHLY and FYNNEI. The CDR3 DNA reads as TGTGCCAGCAGTCCCCTAGCGGGAGGGGCAGATACGCAGTATTTT. Amino acid sequence: CASSPLAGGADTQYF.

The V and J genes are TRBV28 and TRBJ1-1, with 7 nucleotides matching TRBD1. V lost 2 bases, J lost 4 bases, and 7 bases stayed unmatched. Germline CDR1 MDHEN, CDR2 SYDVKM. This CDR3 spans 15 amino acids. The CDR3 DNA reads TGTGCCAGCAGTTTACTGGGGAACAGGGGCACTGAAGCTTTCTTT. Protein: CASSLLGNRGTEAFF.

The chain combines TRBV6-5 with TRBJ1-1; tentative D call: TRBD1 (6 bases). V lost 3 bases and J lost 4, with 15 bases in between. Per germline, CDR1 MNHEY and CDR2 SVGAGI. The CDR3 extends over 15 amino acids. CDR3 residues: CASSYKQGKGTEAFF. In DNA form, the CDR3 reads TGTGCCAGCAGTTATAAACAGGGAAAGGGCACTGAAGCTTTCTTT.

J is TRBJ2-1 and V is TRBV6-1, with 10 bases aligning to TRBD2. CDR3 length equals 17 residues. Trimming cost V 0 bases and J 5 bases; bases outside gene matches: 7. Per the germline V gene, CDR1 is MNHNS and CDR2 is SASEGT. The CDR3 DNA reads as TGTGCCAGCAGTGAAGCCGACCTAGCGGGAGATAACAATGAGCAGTTCTTC. As protein: CASSEADLAGDNNEQFF.

This chain connects TRBV5-6 to TRBJ1-2; D ambiguous. V was shortened by 2 bases and J by 6 bases, with 14 bases between the two germline ends. The germline CDR1 and CDR2 sequences are SGHDT and YYEEEE. CDR3 length: 14 amino acids. As DNA, the CDR3 is TGTGCCAGCAGCTTCCGCCCCGGGGTGGATGGCTACACCTTC. This encodes CASSFRPGVDGYTF.

This chain uses TRBV5-1 with TRBJ2-3; TRBD2 might be the D (7 bases). Per germline, CDR1 SGHRS and CDR2 YFSETQ. Deletions cut 4 bases from V and 1 base from J, with 16 bases between. This CDR3 region has 16 residues. The CDR3 nucleotides are TGCGCCAGCAGCCCCGTGGGCGGGGGCCGCACAGATACGCAGTATTTT. It translates to CASSPVGGGRTDTQYF.

The genes are TRBV5-4 and TRBJ2-1; 10 bases are a match to TRBD2. This CDR3 has 17 residues. CDR1 SGHNT and CDR2 YYREEE come from the germline V gene (reference sequence). J lost 1 base, V lost 2 bases, and 6 bases had no gene match. As DNA, the CDR3 is TGTGCCAGCAGCTTTCGGGCTAGCGGGAGATCCTACAATGAGCAGTTCTTC. Translating it yields CASSFRASGRSYNEQFF.